This T cell receptor beta chain comes out of a study of blood T cells in healthy people across ages. In the study overall: Template switching retrieved approximately one barcoded beta molecule for each two T cells.

On this clonotype: Its target is not known.

A sample-barcoded 5' primer and a J-beta primer mix were used in a second PCR of roughly 6 to 11 cycles. TCRdb recomputed calls from the 5' RACE reads with MiXCR, one row per CDR3 protein. The sample has hundreds of thousands of distinct CDR3 sequences, roughly 53% seen once. The CDR3 has 12 residues. Study-wide results and limits: Older individuals had lower TCR beta diversity per million T cells (the decline was roughly linear).

In each sample, at least 7 million PBMCs were isolated. This receptor was identified in a man older than 75 in good health. The sample taken for sequencing was blood. The rearrangement joins TRBV21-1 to TRBJ2-5. TRBV21-1 is reported as a pseudogene. This CDR3 reads CASSKALTTQYF. CDR3 bases: TGTGCCAGCAGCAAAGCGCTCACGACCCAGTACTTC.